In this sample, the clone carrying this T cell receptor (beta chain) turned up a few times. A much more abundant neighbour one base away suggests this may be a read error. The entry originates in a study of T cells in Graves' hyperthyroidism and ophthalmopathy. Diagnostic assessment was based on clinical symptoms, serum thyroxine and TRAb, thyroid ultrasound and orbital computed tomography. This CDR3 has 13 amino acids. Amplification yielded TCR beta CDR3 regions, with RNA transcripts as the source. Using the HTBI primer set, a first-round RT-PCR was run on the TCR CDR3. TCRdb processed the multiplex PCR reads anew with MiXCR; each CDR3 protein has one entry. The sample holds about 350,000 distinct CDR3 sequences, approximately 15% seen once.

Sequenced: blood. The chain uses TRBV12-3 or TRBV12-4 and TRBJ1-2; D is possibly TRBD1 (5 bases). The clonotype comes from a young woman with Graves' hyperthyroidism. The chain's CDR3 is CASGNPGDYGYTF. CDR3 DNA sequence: TGTGCCAGCGGTAACCCCGGGGACTACGGCTACACCTTC.